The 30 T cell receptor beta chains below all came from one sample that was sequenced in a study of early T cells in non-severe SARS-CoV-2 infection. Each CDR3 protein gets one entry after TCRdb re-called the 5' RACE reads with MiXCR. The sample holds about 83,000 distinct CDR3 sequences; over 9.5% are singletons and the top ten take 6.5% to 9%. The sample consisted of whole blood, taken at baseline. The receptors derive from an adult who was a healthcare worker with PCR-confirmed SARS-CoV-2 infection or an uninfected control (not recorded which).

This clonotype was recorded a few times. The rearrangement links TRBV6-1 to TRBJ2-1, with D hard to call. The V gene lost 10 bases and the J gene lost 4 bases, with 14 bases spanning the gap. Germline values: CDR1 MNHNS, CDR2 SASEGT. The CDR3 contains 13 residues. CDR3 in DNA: TGTGCCACCGCTTGGACCGGATACAATGAGCAGTTCTTC. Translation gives CATAWTGYNEQFF.

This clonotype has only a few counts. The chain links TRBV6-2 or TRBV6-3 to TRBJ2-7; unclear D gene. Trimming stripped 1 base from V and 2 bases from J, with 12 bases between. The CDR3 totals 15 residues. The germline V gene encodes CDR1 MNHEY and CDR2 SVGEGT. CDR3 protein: CASSYFLAATYEQYF. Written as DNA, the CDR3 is TGTGCCAGCAGTTACTTCCTTGCGGCCACCTACGAGCAGTACTTC.

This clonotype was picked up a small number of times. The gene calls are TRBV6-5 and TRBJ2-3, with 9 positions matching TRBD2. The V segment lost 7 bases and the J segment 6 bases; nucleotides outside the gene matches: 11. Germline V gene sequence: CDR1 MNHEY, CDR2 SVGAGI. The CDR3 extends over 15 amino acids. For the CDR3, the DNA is TGTGCCAGCACCCAGGGGGGACTAGCTTCGGATACGCAGTATTTT. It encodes CASTQGGLASDTQYF.

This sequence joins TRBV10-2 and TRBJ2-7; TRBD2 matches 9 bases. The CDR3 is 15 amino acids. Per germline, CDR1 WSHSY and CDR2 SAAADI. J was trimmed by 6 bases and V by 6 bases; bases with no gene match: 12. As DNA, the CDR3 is TGCGCCAGCAGCTTGGGCGCCGGGACTAGCACCGAGCAGTACTTC. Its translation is CASSLGAGTSTEQYF.

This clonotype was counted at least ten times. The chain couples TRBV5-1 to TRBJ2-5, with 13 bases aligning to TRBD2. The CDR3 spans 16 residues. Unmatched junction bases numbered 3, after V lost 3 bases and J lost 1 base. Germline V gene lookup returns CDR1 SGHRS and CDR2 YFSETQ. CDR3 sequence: CASSWGTSGTQETQYF. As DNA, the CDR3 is TGCGCCAGCAGCTGGGGGACTAGCGGGACCCAAGAGACCCAGTACTTC.

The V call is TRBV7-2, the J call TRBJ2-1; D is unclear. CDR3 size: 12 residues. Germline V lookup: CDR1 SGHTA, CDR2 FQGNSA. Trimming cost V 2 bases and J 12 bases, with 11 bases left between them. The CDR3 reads CASSLIGIGQFF. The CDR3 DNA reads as TGTGCCAGCAGCTTAATTGGAATTGGGCAGTTCTTC.

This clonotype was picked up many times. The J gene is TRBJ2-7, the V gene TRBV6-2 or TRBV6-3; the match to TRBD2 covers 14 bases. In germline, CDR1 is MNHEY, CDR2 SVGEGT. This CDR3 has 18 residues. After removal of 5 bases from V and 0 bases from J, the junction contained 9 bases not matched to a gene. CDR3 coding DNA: TGTGCCAGCAGTCACGGGACTAGCGGGAGAGAGGGCTCCTACGAGCAGTACTTC. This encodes CASSHGTSGREGSYEQYF.

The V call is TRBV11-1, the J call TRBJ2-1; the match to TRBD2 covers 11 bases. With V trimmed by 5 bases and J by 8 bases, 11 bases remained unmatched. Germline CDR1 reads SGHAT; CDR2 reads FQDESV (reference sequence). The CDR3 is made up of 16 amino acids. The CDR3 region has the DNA TGTGCCAGCAGCCACCGCCTAGCGGGAGGTTGGGATGAGCAGTTCTTC. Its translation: CASSHRLAGGWDEQFF. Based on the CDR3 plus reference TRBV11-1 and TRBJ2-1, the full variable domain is EAEVAQSPRYKITEKSQAVAFWCDPISGHATLYWYRQILGQGPELLVQFQDESVVDDSQLPKDRFSAERLKGVDSTLKIQPAELGDSAMYLCASSHRLAGGWDEQFFGPGTRLTVL.

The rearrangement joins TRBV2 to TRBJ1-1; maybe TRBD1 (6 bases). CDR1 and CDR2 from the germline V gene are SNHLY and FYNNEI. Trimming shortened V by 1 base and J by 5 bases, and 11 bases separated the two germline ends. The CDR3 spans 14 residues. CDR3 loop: CASSEVGGRTEAFF. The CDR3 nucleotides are TGTGCCAGCAGTGAAGTGGGGGGCAGGACTGAAGCTTTCTTT.

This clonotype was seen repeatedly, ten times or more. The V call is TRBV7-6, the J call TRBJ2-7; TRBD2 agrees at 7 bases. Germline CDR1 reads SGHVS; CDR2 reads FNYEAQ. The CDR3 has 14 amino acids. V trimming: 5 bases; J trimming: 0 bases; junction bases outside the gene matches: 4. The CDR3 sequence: CASSNSGLSYEQYF. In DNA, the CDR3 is TGTGCCAGCAGCAATAGCGGGCTCTCCTACGAGCAGTACTTC. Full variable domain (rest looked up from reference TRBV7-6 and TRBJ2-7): GAGVSQSPRYKVTKRGQDVALRCDPISGHVSLYWYRQALGQGPEFLTYFNYEAQQDKSGLPNDRFSAERPEGSISTLTIQRTEQRDSAMYRCASSNSGLSYEQYFGPGTRLTVT.

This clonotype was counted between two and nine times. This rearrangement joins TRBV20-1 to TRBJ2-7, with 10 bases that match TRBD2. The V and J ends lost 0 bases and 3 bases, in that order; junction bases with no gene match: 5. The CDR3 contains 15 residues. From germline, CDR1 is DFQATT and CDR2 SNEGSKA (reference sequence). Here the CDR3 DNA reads TGCAGTGCTAGAGATCTGGCTAGCGGGAGCTACGAGCAGTACTTC. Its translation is CSARDLASGSYEQYF.

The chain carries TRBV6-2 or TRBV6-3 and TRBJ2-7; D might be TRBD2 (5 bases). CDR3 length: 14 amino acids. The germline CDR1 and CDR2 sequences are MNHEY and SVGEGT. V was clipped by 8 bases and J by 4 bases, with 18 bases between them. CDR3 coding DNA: TGTGCCAGCGTTAAGGCGGGTGGACCATACGAGCAGTACTTC. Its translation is CASVKAGGPYEQYF.

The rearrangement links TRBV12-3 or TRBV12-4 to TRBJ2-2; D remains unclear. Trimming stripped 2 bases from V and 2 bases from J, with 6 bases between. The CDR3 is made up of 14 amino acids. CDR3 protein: CASSLRRNTGELFF. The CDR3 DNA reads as TGTGCCAGCAGTTTACGGAGAAACACCGGGGAGCTGTTTTTT.

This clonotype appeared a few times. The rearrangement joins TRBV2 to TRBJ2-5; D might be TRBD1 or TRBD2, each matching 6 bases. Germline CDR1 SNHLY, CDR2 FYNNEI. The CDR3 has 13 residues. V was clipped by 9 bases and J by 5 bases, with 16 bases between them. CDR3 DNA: TGTGCCAGTCATACGGGGGCAGGGGAGACCCAGTACTTC. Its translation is CASHTGAGETQYF. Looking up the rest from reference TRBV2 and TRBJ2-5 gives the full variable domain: EPEVTQTPSHQVTQMGQEVILRCVPISNHLYFYWYRQILGQKVEFLVSFYNNEISEKSEIFDDQFSVERPDGSNFTLKIRSTKLEDSAMYFCASHTGAGETQYFGPGTRLLVL.

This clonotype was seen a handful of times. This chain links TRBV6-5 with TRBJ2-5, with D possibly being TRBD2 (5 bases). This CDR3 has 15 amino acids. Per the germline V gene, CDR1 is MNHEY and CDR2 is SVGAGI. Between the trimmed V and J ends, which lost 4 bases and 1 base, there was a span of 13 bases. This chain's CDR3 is CASSSPGIGQETQYF. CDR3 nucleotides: TGTGCCAGCAGTTCGCCCGGGATCGGCCAAGAGACCCAGTACTTC.

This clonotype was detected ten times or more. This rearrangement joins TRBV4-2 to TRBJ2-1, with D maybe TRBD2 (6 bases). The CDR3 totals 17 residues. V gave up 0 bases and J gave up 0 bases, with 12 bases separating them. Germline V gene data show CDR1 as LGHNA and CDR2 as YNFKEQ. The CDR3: CASSQEGGGSSYNEQFF. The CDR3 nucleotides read TGTGCCAGCAGCCAAGAGGGCGGAGGGAGCTCCTACAATGAGCAGTTCTTC.

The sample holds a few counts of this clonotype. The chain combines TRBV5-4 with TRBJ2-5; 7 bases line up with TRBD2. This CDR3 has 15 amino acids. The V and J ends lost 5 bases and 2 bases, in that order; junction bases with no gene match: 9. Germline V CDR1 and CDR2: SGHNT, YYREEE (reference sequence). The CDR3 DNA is TGTGCCAGCAGTACACCCGCAGCGGGACAAGAGACCCAGTACTTC. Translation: CASSTPAAGQETQYF.

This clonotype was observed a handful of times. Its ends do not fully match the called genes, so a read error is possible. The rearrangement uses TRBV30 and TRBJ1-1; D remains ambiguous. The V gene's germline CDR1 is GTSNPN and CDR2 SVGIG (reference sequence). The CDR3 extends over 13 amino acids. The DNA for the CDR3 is TGTGCCTGGAGTACCACCCGAAACACTGAAGTTTTCTTT. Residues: CAWSTTRNTEVFF.

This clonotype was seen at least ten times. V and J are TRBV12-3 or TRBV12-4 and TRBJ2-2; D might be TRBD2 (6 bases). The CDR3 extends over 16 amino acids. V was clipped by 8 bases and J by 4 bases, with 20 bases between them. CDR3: CASLLTGTAITGELFF. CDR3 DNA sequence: TGTGCCAGCCTTCTCACCGGGACTGCAATCACCGGGGAGCTGTTTTTT.

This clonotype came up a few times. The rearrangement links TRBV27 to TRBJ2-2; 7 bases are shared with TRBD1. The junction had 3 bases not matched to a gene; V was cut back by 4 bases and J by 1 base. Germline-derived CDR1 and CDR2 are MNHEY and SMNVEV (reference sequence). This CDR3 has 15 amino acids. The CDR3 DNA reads TGTGCCAGCAGTTGGGACAGATGGAACACCGGGGAGCTGTTTTTT. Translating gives CASSWDRWNTGELFF.

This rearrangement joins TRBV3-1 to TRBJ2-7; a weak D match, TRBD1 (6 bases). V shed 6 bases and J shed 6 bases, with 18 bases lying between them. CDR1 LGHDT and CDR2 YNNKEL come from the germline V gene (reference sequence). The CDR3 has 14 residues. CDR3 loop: CASSQTGSESEQYF. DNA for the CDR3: TGTGCCAGCAGTCAGACAGGCTCTGAGAGCGAGCAGTACTTC.

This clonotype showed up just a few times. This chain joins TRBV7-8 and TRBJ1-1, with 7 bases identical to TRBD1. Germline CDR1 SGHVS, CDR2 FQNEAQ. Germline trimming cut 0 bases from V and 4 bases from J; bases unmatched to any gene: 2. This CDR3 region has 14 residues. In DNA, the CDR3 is TGTGCCAGCAGCTTAGCGACAGGGCGCACTGAAGCTTTCTTT. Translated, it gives CASSLATGRTEAFF.

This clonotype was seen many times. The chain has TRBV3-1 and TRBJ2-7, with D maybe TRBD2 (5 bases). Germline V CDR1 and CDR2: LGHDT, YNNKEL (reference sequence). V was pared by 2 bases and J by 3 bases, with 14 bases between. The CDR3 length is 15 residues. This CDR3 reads CASSQMAGPLYEQYF. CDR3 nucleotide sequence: TGTGCCAGCAGCCAAATGGCGGGTCCCCTCTACGAGCAGTACTTC.

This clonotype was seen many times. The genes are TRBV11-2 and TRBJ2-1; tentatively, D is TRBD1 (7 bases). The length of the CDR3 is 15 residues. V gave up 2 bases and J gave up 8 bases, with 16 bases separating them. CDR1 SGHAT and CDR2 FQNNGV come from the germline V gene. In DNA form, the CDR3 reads TGTGCCAGCAGCTTACCAGGGCAGGGGGGTTATGAGCAGTTCTTC. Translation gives CASSLPGQGGYEQFF.

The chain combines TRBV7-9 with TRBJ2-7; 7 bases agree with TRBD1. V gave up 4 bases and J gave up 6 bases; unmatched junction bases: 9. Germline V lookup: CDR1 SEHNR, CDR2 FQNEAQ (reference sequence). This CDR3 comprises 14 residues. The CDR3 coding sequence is TGTGCCAGCAGCTCAACCAGGGGGTCCCTCGAGCAGTACTTC. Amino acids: CASSSTRGSLEQYF. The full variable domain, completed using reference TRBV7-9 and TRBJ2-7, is DTGVSQNPRHKITKRGQNVTFRCDPISEHNRLYWYRQTLGQGPEFLTYFQNEAQLEKSRLLSDRFSAERPKGSFSTLEIQRTEQGDSAMYLCASSSTRGSLEQYFGPGTRLTVT.

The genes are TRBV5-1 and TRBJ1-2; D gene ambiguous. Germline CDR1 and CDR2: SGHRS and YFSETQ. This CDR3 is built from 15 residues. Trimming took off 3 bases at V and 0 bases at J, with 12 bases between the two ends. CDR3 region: CASSSRGSANYGYTF. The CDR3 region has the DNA TGCGCCAGCAGCTCCCGTGGTTCCGCTAACTATGGCTACACCTTC.

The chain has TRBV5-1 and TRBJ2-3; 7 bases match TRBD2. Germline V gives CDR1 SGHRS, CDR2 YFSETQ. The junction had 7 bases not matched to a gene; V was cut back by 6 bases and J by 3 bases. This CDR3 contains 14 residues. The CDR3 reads CASNGVGGTDTQYF. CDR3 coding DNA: TGCGCCAGCAACGGAGTGGGGGGGACAGATACGCAGTATTTT.

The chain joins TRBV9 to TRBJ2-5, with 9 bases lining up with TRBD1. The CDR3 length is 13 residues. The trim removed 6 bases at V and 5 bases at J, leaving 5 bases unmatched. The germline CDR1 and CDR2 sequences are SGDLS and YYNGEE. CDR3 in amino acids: CASNDRGGETQYF. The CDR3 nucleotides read TGTGCCAGCAACGACAGGGGGGGCGAGACCCAGTACTTC.

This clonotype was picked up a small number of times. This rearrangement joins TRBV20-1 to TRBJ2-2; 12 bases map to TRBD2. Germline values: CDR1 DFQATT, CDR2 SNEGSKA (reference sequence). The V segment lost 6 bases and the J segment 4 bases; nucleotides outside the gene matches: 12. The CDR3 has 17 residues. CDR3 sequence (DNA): TGCAGTGCGGCGAGACCTAGCGGGAGGGGAAGCACCGGGGAGCTGTTTTTT. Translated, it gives CSAARPSGRGSTGELFF.

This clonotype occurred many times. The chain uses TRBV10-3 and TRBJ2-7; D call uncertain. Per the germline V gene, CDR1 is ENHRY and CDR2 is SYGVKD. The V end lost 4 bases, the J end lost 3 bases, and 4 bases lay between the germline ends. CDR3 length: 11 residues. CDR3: CAISGGYEQYF. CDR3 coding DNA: TGTGCCATCAGTGGGGGCTACGAGCAGTACTTC.